These 15 T cell receptor beta chains were sequenced from one sample in a study of T cells in Graves' hyperthyroidism and ophthalmopathy. RNA transcripts were the template for amplifying TCR beta CDR3 regions. Initially, a first-round RT-PCR of the TCR CDR3 employed the HTBI primer set. TCRdb passed the multiplex PCR reads through MiXCR, listing each CDR3 protein once. The sample contains 350,000 to 400,000 distinct CDR3 sequences, about 15% of which appear only once. Input material: blood. Every receptor here comes from a woman in her 30s with Graves' hyperthyroidism.

This chain links TRBV4-2 with TRBJ2-3, with a weak D call TRBD2 (6 bases). Trimming shortened V by 4 bases and J by 4 bases, and 18 bases separated the two germline ends. There are 16 residues in the CDR3. The germline gives CDR1 LGHNA, CDR2 YNFKEQ. CDR3 protein: CASSPQDPSGADTQYF. The CDR3 coding sequence is TGTGCCAGCAGCCCACAGGACCCCTCGGGGGCAGATACGCAGTATTTT.

The chain combines TRBV5-1 with TRBJ2-7; 9 bases align to TRBD1. Germline assignment: CDR1 SGHRS and CDR2 YFSETQ. The CDR3 contains 14 residues. Losses at the gene ends were 5 bases for V and 2 bases for J; bases not matched to a gene: 5. The CDR3 DNA sequence: TGCGCCAGCAGAATAACAGGGGGCCCCTACGAGCAGTACTTC. Translated: CASRITGGPYEQYF.

This rearrangement joins TRBV7-9 to TRBJ2-4; weak D call: TRBD2 (6 bases). This CDR3 region has 18 residues. The germline V and J ends were trimmed by 2 bases and 0 bases, with 17 bases remaining between them. Germline CDR1 reads SEHNR; CDR2 reads FQNEAQ (reference sequence). In nucleotides, the CDR3 is TGTGCCAGCAGCTTACTAGCGCTACGTCCCCTAGCCAAAAACATTCAGTACTTC. Residues: CASSLLALRPLAKNIQYF.

The CDR3 DNA sequence: TGTGCCAGCAGTTTTTCGGGAGCCGGGGAGCTGTTTTTT. Amino acids: CASSFSGAGELFF. This chain links TRBV28 with TRBJ2-2; tentative D call: TRBD2 (6 bases). CDR3 length equals 13 residues. Looked up from germline, CDR1 is MDHEN and CDR2 is SYDVKM. V was pared by 3 bases and J by 6 bases, with 8 bases between.

This clonotype was detected many times. This chain uses TRBV20-1 with TRBJ1-5; weak D call: TRBD1 (5 bases). With 0 bases removed from V and 3 bases from J, the gap between germline ends came to 9 bases. CDR3 length: 14 residues. Germline CDR1 reads DFQATT; CDR2 reads SNEGSKA (reference sequence). The CDR3 protein is CSAREGPLNQPQHF. CDR3 sequence (DNA): TGCAGTGCTAGAGAGGGACCGCTCAATCAGCCCCAGCATTTT.

This clonotype came up a few times. V and J are TRBV28 and TRBJ1-5, with 10 bases aligning to TRBD1. The CDR3 totals 15 residues. The ends lost 6 bases at V and 5 bases at J; junction bases unmatched: 7. Per germline, CDR1 MDHEN and CDR2 SYDVKM. The CDR3 DNA reads TGTGCCAGCAGAACGGGACAGGGGAATTATCAGCCCCAGCATTTT. Its protein product is CASRTGQGNYQPQHF.

This clonotype was detected many times. The chain combines TRBV28 with TRBJ2-3; D not resolved. Germline V gives CDR1 MDHEN, CDR2 SYDVKM. V was pared by 6 bases and J by 2 bases, with 6 bases between. The CDR3 has 12 residues. CDR3 sequence (DNA): TGTGCCAGCAGCCGATACACAGATACGCAGTATTTT. It encodes CASSRYTDTQYF.

This clonotype has at least ten counts. The rearrangement joins TRBV11-2 to TRBJ2-1; no clear D gene. The CDR3 loop spans 15 amino acids. V dropped 0 bases and J dropped 5 bases, with 11 bases sitting between them. Germline CDR1 is SGHAT and CDR2 is FQNNGV. This chain's CDR3 is CASSLDSHRNNEQFF. CDR3 nucleotides: TGTGCCAGCAGCTTAGACAGTCATAGGAACAATGAGCAGTTCTTC.

The chain is built from TRBV5-1 and TRBJ2-3, with 7 bases matching TRBD1. The V segment lost 2 bases and the J segment 5 bases; nucleotides outside the gene matches: 5. Germline V CDR1 and CDR2: SGHRS, YFSETQ. The CDR3 extends over 14 amino acids. CDR3 amino acids: CASSLDRVEDTQYF. The CDR3 DNA is TGCGCCAGCAGCTTAGACAGGGTGGAAGATACGCAGTATTTT.

The rearrangement links TRBV7-8 to TRBJ2-2, with 8 bases fitting TRBD1. The CDR3 consists of 16 residues. J gave up 6 bases and V 2 bases, and 8 bases lay outside the gene matches. The germline V gene has CDR1 SGHVS and CDR2 FQNEAQ. CDR3 protein: CASSLSIRGLPGELFF. The DNA for the CDR3 is TGTGCCAGCAGCTTATCTATCAGGGGGCTGCCCGGGGAGCTGTTTTTT.

In its sample, this clonotype was seen many times. This chain joins TRBV29-1 and TRBJ2-3, with D maybe TRBD2 (6 bases). From germline, CDR1 is SQVTM and CDR2 ANQGSEA. With 6 bases removed from V and 4 bases from J, the gap between germline ends came to 17 bases. The CDR3 runs to 14 residues. CDR3 region: CSVDAGRRADTQYF. Here the CDR3 DNA reads TGCAGCGTCGATGCAGGGCGGAGGGCAGATACGCAGTATTTT.

In this sample, this clonotype turned up a few times. The chain carries TRBV4-2 and TRBJ2-1; 7 nucleotides align to TRBD2. CDR1 and CDR2 (germline): LGHNA, YNFKEQ. The length of the CDR3 is 17 residues. V shed 2 bases and J 2 bases; nucleotides not matched to a gene: 9. The CDR3 DNA is TGTGCCAGCAGCCAAACGCTGGGGGAGGGCCCCTACAATGAGCAGTTCTTC. This encodes CASSQTLGEGPYNEQFF.

This clonotype occurred many times. The chain joins TRBV3-1 to TRBJ2-1; 7 bases agree with TRBD1. CDR1 LGHDT and CDR2 YNNKEL come from the germline V gene (reference sequence). The CDR3 contains 15 residues. V lost 6 bases, J lost 8 bases, and 13 bases stayed unmatched. This CDR3 is CASSPRGRSLDEQFF. CDR3 nucleotide sequence: TGTGCCAGCAGTCCAAGGGGGCGAAGTTTGGATGAGCAGTTCTTC.

The V and J genes are TRBV6-2 or TRBV6-3 and TRBJ1-2; 9 bases map to TRBD1. Germline loops: CDR1 MNHEY, CDR2 SVGEGT. This CDR3 has 14 amino acids. V was clipped by 6 bases and J by 4 bases; unmatched bases: 6. In DNA, the CDR3 is TGTGCCAGCAGCAAAACAGGGGGCAGCTATGGCTACACCTTC. This sequence encodes CASSKTGGSYGYTF.

Worth noting for this clonotype: It may be a read error: a sequence one base away is much more abundant. V is TRBV28 and J is TRBJ2-7, with D hard to call. Per the germline V gene, CDR1 is MDHEN and CDR2 is SYDVKM. This CDR3 spans 12 amino acids. The CDR3 here is CAGSPILGEQYF. The CDR3, as DNA: TGTGCCGGCAGTCCCATTTTGGGCGAGCAGTACTTC.